This entry lists 8 T cell receptor beta chains sequenced from one sample in a study of T cells in Graves' hyperthyroidism and ophthalmopathy. There were TCR beta CDR3 regions amplified from RNA transcripts. The TCR CDR3 was amplified in a first-round RT-PCR using the HTBI primer set. TCRdb re-called the multiplex PCR reads through MiXCR, storing one row per CDR3 protein. The sample lists approximately 740,000 distinct CDR3 sequences, 12% to 15% occurring once. Sequenced material: blood. Source of these receptors: a woman under 30 with Graves' hyperthyroidism.

In its sample, this clonotype was seen a few times. V usage is TRBV29-1 and J usage is TRBJ2-5; perhaps TRBD2 as D (6 bases). Looked up from germline, CDR1 is SQVTM and CDR2 is ANQGSEA. V was clipped by 6 bases and J by 5 bases, with 16 bases between them. The CDR3 consists of 13 residues. The CDR3 DNA follows: TGCAGCGTAACCCGTGGAGGGAGGGAGACCCAGTACTTC. Its protein product is CSVTRGGRETQYF.

The table lists this clonotype with many counts. The CDR3 loop reads CSATLQGLDTEAFF. In DNA form, the CDR3 reads TGCAGTGCTACACTACAGGGGTTGGACACTGAAGCTTTCTTT. J is TRBJ1-1 and V is TRBV20-1; 7 nucleotides align to TRBD1. V was clipped by 4 bases and J by 3 bases; unmatched bases: 8. The length of the CDR3 is 14 residues. Germline values: CDR1 DFQATT, CDR2 SNEGSKA (reference sequence).

This clonotype has ten or more counts. The chain employs TRBV6-1 and TRBJ1-2; a possible D gene is TRBD1 (5 bases). The CDR3 is made up of 16 amino acids. Trimming removed 3 bases from V and 1 base from J, with 15 bases in between. Germline V gene lookup returns CDR1 MNHNS and CDR2 SASEGT. DNA of the CDR3: TGTGCCAGCAGTGAGAGCACCGGGACGGTTAACTATGGCTACACCTTC. As protein: CASSESTGTVNYGYTF.

V is TRBV24-1 and J is TRBJ1-1; TRBD1 matches 9 bases. The V gene end was trimmed by 4 bases and the J gene end by 5 bases; junction bases not matched to a gene: 1. Germline V gene sequence: CDR1 KGHDR, CDR2 SFDVKD. The CDR3 spans 13 residues. The DNA for the CDR3 is TGTGCCACCAGTGAACAGGGGGCGACTGAAGCTTTCTTT. Residues: CATSEQGATEAFF.

In its sample, this clonotype was seen once. This sequence joins TRBV19 and TRBJ2-3, with 9 positions matching TRBD1. Germline lookup yields CDR1 LNHDA and CDR2 SQIVND (reference sequence). This CDR3 is built from 16 residues. The J segment lost 2 bases and the V segment lost 5 bases, leaving 8 bases of the junction unmatched. CDR3 in DNA: TGTGCCAGTAGTGCCGACAGGGGGGCAAACACAGATACGCAGTATTTT. This gives the protein CASSADRGANTDTQYF.

The chain combines TRBV6-2 or TRBV6-3 with TRBJ1-1; D remains unclear. Per the germline V gene, CDR1 is MNHEY and CDR2 is SVGEGT. The CDR3 covers 14 residues. Deletions cut 6 bases from V and 8 bases from J, with 19 bases between. This chain's CDR3 is CASRLTSPPLEAFF. CDR3 sequence (DNA): TGTGCCAGCAGACTGACAAGTCCGCCTCTGGAAGCTTTCTTT.

The table lists this clonotype with many counts. The V call is TRBV28, the J call TRBJ2-1, with D possibly TRBD1 on 6 matching bases. This CDR3 has 16 amino acids. CDR1 and CDR2 from the germline V gene are MDHEN and SYDVKM. V dropped 5 bases and J dropped 0 bases, with 14 bases sitting between them. CDR3 in amino acids: CASSTPTGYSYNEQFF. In nucleotides, the CDR3 is TGTGCCAGCAGTACCCCGACAGGATACTCCTACAATGAGCAGTTCTTC.

This chain joins TRBV10-3 and TRBJ2-7; possibly TRBD2 for D (6 bases). The V gene lost 10 bases and the J gene lost 3 bases, with 16 bases spanning the gap. The CDR3 consists of 13 residues. In germline, CDR1 is ENHRY, CDR2 SYGVKD. The CDR3 sequence is CATQLASSYEQYF. CDR3 bases: TGTGCCACACAACTAGCATCTAGCTACGAGCAGTACTTC.